This T cell receptor (beta chain) was identified during a study of shared clonotypes between healthy human individuals. A remark on this clone: The antigen is not known. Other DNA sequences of this sample code for an identical CDR3.

The assay was immunoSEQ multiplex PCR, and TCRdb's table has in-frame clones only and misses some. The sample contains nearly 600,000 clones, 95% to 96% of which appear only once. Naive CD8 cells lacked CD45RO and underwent positive selection for CCR7, leaving out terminally differentiated effector memory CD45RA+ cells. Germline V gene data show CDR1 as SGHNT and CDR2 as YYREEE (reference sequence). V trimming: 0 bases; J trimming: 4 bases; junction bases outside the gene matches: 0. CDR3 size: 13 residues. Study-level points and caveats: It was expected that sequencing depth would affect clonotype sharing among donors. Few donors restricted represented genetic and exposure-history diversity.

This chain uses TRBV5-4 with TRBJ2-7; 8 bases agree with TRBD1. The sample was naive CD8+ T cells sorted from blood. This sequence was found in a young woman in good health. For the CDR3, the DNA is TGTGCCAGCAGCTTGGACAGGGGGTACGAGCAGTACTTC. The encoded protein is CASSLDRGYEQYF.